Shown below are 26 T cell receptor beta chains from a single sample sequenced in a study of T cells in Graves' hyperthyroidism and ophthalmopathy. TCR beta CDR3 sequences were amplified from RNA transcripts. First-round RT-PCR targeting the TCR CDR3 was performed with the HTBI primer set. Via MiXCR, TCRdb re-called the multiplex PCR reads, giving one row per CDR3 protein. The data contain 730,000 or so distinct CDR3 sequences, 18% of them singletons. The sequenced sample was blood. Every receptor here comes from a woman in her 50s with Graves' hyperthyroidism that later progressed to Graves' ophthalmopathy.

This clonotype has ten or more counts. This chain uses TRBV2 with TRBJ2-1; tentatively, D is TRBD2 (5 bases). Trimming cost V 9 bases and J 3 bases, with 18 bases left between them. The CDR3 contains 15 residues. CDR1 and CDR2 from the germline V gene are SNHLY and FYNNEI. As DNA, the CDR3 is TGTGCCAGAAACGCAACTAGTTCTCTCTACAATGAGCAGTTCTTC. This codes for CARNATSSLYNEQFF.

The rearrangement uses TRBV20-1 and TRBJ2-1; TRBD1 is a possible D gene (5 bases). Trimming left V 3 bases short and J 7 bases short, with 19 bases between. Per the germline V gene, CDR1 is DFQATT and CDR2 is SNEGSKA (reference sequence). The CDR3 runs to 15 residues. This CDR3 reads CSASLLPGFMNEQFF. As DNA, the CDR3 is TGCAGTGCTAGCCTCCTCCCAGGGTTTATGAATGAGCAGTTCTTC.

This clonotype has at least ten counts. This chain connects TRBV3-1 to TRBJ1-4; D is uncertain. Germline CDR1 and CDR2: LGHDT and YNNKEL (reference sequence). Trimming left V 2 bases short and J 10 bases short, with 14 bases between. This CDR3 comprises 14 residues. CDR3 loop: CASSQPGPGVKLFF. In nucleotides, the CDR3 is TGTGCCAGCAGCCAACCGGGCCCCGGAGTAAAACTGTTTTTT.

In its sample, this clonotype was seen a few times. The chain employs TRBV20-1 and TRBJ2-7; 14 bases map to TRBD2. This CDR3 contains 15 residues. The germline V gene encodes CDR1 DFQATT and CDR2 SNEGSKA (reference sequence). The V segment lost 5 bases and the J segment 6 bases; nucleotides outside the gene matches: 9. The chain's CDR3 is CSAGMTSGGAGEQYF. DNA of the CDR3: TGCAGTGCTGGGATGACTAGCGGGGGGGCGGGCGAGCAGTACTTC.

This clonotype has only a few counts. The chain joins TRBV6-2 or TRBV6-3 to TRBJ2-2; 8 bases align to TRBD2. With 6 bases clipped from V and 2 bases from J, the junction kept 8 bases outside the gene matches. The CDR3 runs to 16 residues. The V gene's germline CDR1 is MNHEY and CDR2 SVGEGT. In nucleotides, the CDR3 is TGTGCCAGCAGGGACAGACTAGCGAAAAACACCGGGGAGCTGTTTTTT. This codes for CASRDRLAKNTGELFF.

This clonotype was seen many times. The chain uses TRBV3-1 and TRBJ2-7; tentatively, D is TRBD1 (5 bases). CDR3 size: 15 residues. In germline, CDR1 is LGHDT, CDR2 YNNKEL (reference sequence). The germline V and J ends were trimmed by 0 bases and 9 bases, with 18 bases remaining between them. The CDR3 DNA reads as TGTGCCAGCAGCCAAGATCCAAGGGGCCGAGCTGTGCAGTACTTC. Protein product: CASSQDPRGRAVQYF.

In this sample, this clonotype turned up a few times. The junction departs from germline at one end; a sequencing error may be responsible. The gene calls are TRBV20-1 and TRBJ1-1, with D perhaps matching TRBD1 (6 bases). The CDR3 is made up of 13 amino acids. Germline V gene lookup returns CDR1 DFQATT and CDR2 SNEGSKA (reference sequence). CDR3 protein: CNAREAGETEAFF. In nucleotides, the CDR3 is TGCAATGCTAGAGAGGCAGGGGAGACTGAAGCTTTCTTT.

The chain joins TRBV7-8 to TRBJ2-5; TRBD2 matches at 13 bases. The CDR3 has 16 amino acids. Trimming at V came to 3 bases and at J to 2 bases, leaving 3 bases not matched to a gene. Looked up from germline, CDR1 is SGHVS and CDR2 is FQNEAQ. The CDR3 loop reads CASSFTSGGEQETQYF. CDR3 nucleotides: TGTGCCAGCAGCTTTACTAGCGGGGGGGAGCAAGAGACCCAGTACTTC. Variable domain in full (rest from reference TRBV7-8 and TRBJ2-5): GAGVSQSPRYKVAKRGQDVALRCDPISGHVSLFWYQQALGQGPEFLTYFQNEAQLDKSGLPSDRFFAERPEGSVSTLKIQRTQQEDSAVYLCASSFTSGGEQETQYFGPGTRLLVL.

This clonotype was detected many times. V and J are TRBV2 and TRBJ1-2, with TRBD1 identical over 7 bases. The ends lost 6 bases at V and 4 bases at J; junction bases unmatched: 8. The V gene's germline CDR1 is SNHLY and CDR2 FYNNEI. The CDR3 is 14 amino acids. The CDR3 reads CASSTPGQFYGYTF. The CDR3, as DNA: TGTGCCAGCAGCACTCCGGGACAGTTCTATGGCTACACCTTC.

Concerning this clonotype itself: A much larger clone lies one base from this, so it may be a read error. The chain carries TRBV9 and TRBJ2-1; D gene unclear. Germline-derived CDR1 and CDR2 are SGDLS and YYNGEE. This CDR3 is built from 15 residues. V shed 0 bases and J shed 7 bases, with 14 bases lying between them. The CDR3 sequence is CASSVDGCTVNEQFF. In nucleotides, the CDR3 is TGTGCCAGCAGCGTAGACGGGTGTACAGTTAATGAGCAGTTCTTC.

This clonotype was observed at least ten times. The chain uses TRBV11-3 and TRBJ2-5, with D unclear. Germline CDR1 is SGHNT and CDR2 is YENEEA. The CDR3 extends over 14 amino acids. Trimming removed 4 bases at V and 2 bases at J, with 11 bases between. CDR3 nucleotide sequence: TGTGCCAGCAGCTCATCGCGTGGGCAAGAGACCCAGTACTTC. Protein product: CASSSSRGQETQYF.

The sample holds many counts of this clonotype. The rearrangement uses TRBV7-3 and TRBJ2-7; D perhaps matches TRBD2 (5 bases). The CDR3 length is 14 residues. Germline assignment: CDR1 SGHTA and CDR2 FQGTGA. Trimming shortened V by 8 bases and J by 3 bases, and 17 bases separated the two germline ends. The CDR3: CASGRTRSFYEQYF. CDR3 sequence (DNA): TGTGCCAGCGGCAGGACTCGATCCTTCTACGAGCAGTACTTC.

The J gene is TRBJ1-1, the V gene TRBV19; D is possibly TRBD1 (5 bases). The V gene's germline CDR1 is LNHDA and CDR2 SQIVND (reference sequence). CDR3 size: 16 residues. Trimming shortened V by 4 bases and J by 4 bases, and 19 bases separated the two germline ends. The CDR3: CASSTPTPGGSTEAFF. The CDR3, as DNA: TGTGCCAGTAGTACCCCCACCCCCGGGGGGAGCACTGAAGCTTTCTTT. Drawing the rest from reference TRBV19 and TRBJ1-1, the complete variable domain is DGGITQSPKYLFRKEGQNVTLSCEQNLNHDAMYWYRQDPGQGLRLIYYSQIVNDFQKGDIAEGYSVSREKKESFPLTVTSAQKNPTAFYLCASSTPTPGGSTEAFFGQGTRLTVV.

The chain has TRBV27 and TRBJ2-7; 9 bases agree with TRBD1. The CDR3 is 15 amino acids. The junction had 7 bases not matched to a gene; V was cut back by 2 bases and J by 5 bases. Per the germline V gene, CDR1 is MNHEY and CDR2 is SMNVEV (reference sequence). The CDR3 loop is CASSLPGQGVHEQYF. The CDR3 DNA is TGTGCCAGCAGTTTACCGGGACAGGGAGTGCACGAGCAGTACTTC.

This chain joins TRBV7-2 and TRBJ2-1; 7 bases are shared with TRBD2. The germline gives CDR1 SGHTA, CDR2 FQGNSA. The CDR3 runs to 16 residues. After removal of 1 base from V and 4 bases from J, the junction contained 7 bases not matched to a gene. CDR3 sequence (DNA): TGTGCCAGCAGCTTAGACCCTCAGCGGGGATACAATGAGCAGTTCTTC. Amino acid sequence: CASSLDPQRGYNEQFF.

This clonotype has only a few counts. V and J are TRBV12-3 or TRBV12-4 and TRBJ2-1; 10 bases line up with TRBD1. V dropped 5 bases and J dropped 8; count of bases not matched to a gene: 12. The CDR3 runs 16 residues. The CDR3 sequence: CASSDRDRGPIDEQFF. DNA of the CDR3: TGTGCCAGCAGTGACCGGGACAGGGGTCCTATCGATGAGCAGTTCTTC.

V usage is TRBV19 and J usage is TRBJ1-2; a weak D match, TRBD1 (5 bases). The germline V gene encodes CDR1 LNHDA and CDR2 SQIVND (reference sequence). Trimming cost V 7 bases and J 1 base, with 10 bases left between them. The CDR3 has 13 amino acids. DNA for the CDR3: TGTGCCAGTACTTTCAGGGATAACTATGGCTACACCTTC. Its protein is CASTFRDNYGYTF.

The chain carries TRBV6-5 and TRBJ2-1, with D tentatively TRBD2 (7 bases). The CDR3 has 16 residues. Germline V gene lookup returns CDR1 MNHEY and CDR2 SVGAGI. Trimming pared 3 bases from V and 7 bases from J, leaving 19 bases between. CDR3 sequence reads: CASSYSRGPLANEQFF. The DNA of the CDR3 is TGTGCCAGCAGTTATTCGCGGGGGCCACTTGCGAATGAGCAGTTCTTC.

This clonotype was seen many times. The chain uses TRBV20-1 and TRBJ1-5, with D maybe TRBD1 (5 bases). Germline lookup yields CDR1 DFQATT and CDR2 SNEGSKA (reference sequence). The CDR3 is made up of 14 amino acids. V was trimmed by 3 bases and J by 3 bases, leaving 12 bases between them. The CDR3 DNA sequence: TGCAGTGCTAGCGGGCAGGGCCTCAATCAGCCCCAGCATTTT. Translating gives CSASGQGLNQPQHF.

This clonotype has only a few counts. J is TRBJ2-3 and V is TRBV6-2 or TRBV6-3; TRBD2 matches 9 bases. The CDR3 consists of 16 residues. In germline, CDR1 is MNHEY, CDR2 SVGEGT. V gave up 6 bases and J gave up 0 bases; unmatched junction bases: 7. The DNA of the CDR3 is TGTGCCAGCAGATCTCCGACTAGCGGCAGCACAGATACGCAGTATTTT. Translating gives CASRSPTSGSTDTQYF.

This clonotype was seen many times. The chain links TRBV30 to TRBJ1-5; D remains unclear. The CDR3 loop spans 14 amino acids. The V end lost 0 bases, the J end lost 4 bases, and 10 bases lay between the germline ends. Germline V gene lookup returns CDR1 GTSNPN and CDR2 SVGIG (reference sequence). For the CDR3, the DNA is TGTGCCTGGAGTGTATCAGCCGGGAATCAGCCCCAGCATTTT. It specifies CAWSVSAGNQPQHF.

This clonotype was observed a handful of times. The CDR3 bases are TGTGCCATTCGGCTAGCGGCGAACACCGGGGAGCTGTTTTTT. Protein product: CAIRLAANTGELFF. This chain uses TRBV10-3 with TRBJ2-2, with 7 bases identical to TRBD2. The V and J ends lost 9 bases and 0 bases, in that order; junction bases with no gene match: 4. The CDR3 sequence is 14 residues long. The germline V gene encodes CDR1 ENHRY and CDR2 SYGVKD.

At least ten counts were recorded for this clonotype. The J gene is TRBJ2-6, the V gene TRBV3-1; D not certain. The CDR3 contains 16 residues. V lost 6 bases and J lost 4, with 16 bases in between. Germline V lookup: CDR1 LGHDT, CDR2 YNNKEL (reference sequence). CDR3 region: CASRDATVAGANVLTF. The CDR3 region has the DNA TGTGCCAGCAGGGATGCTACGGTAGCCGGGGCCAACGTCCTGACTTTC. Full variable domain (missing parts from reference TRBV3-1 and TRBJ2-6): DTAVSQTPKYLVTQMGNDKSIKCEQNLGHDTMYWYKQDSKKFLKIMFSYNNKELIINETVPNRFSPKSPDKAHLNLHINSLELGDSAVYFCASRDATVAGANVLTFGAGSRLTVL.

The chain employs TRBV18 and TRBJ1-1; 8 nucleotides line up with TRBD1. The germline V gene has CDR1 KGHSH and CDR2 LQKENI. The CDR3 is 15 residues long. The trim removed 0 bases at V and 2 bases at J, leaving 2 bases unmatched. As DNA, the CDR3 is TGTGCCAGCTCACCACCGACAGGGGAAAACACTGAAGCTTTCTTT. Amino acids: CASSPPTGENTEAFF.

This clonotype was seen many times. This chain uses TRBV7-3 with TRBJ1-1, with D perhaps matching TRBD1 (5 bases). V lost 2 bases, J lost 2 bases, and 12 bases lay in between. Germline V gene data show CDR1 as SGHTA and CDR2 as FQGTGA. The CDR3 is 15 amino acids. Here the CDR3 DNA reads TGTGCCAGCAGCTTAGGAGGCAGGGCTAACACTGAAGCTTTCTTT. This codes for CASSLGGRANTEAFF.

Concerning this clonotype: This may arise from a read error, as a much more abundant clone is one base away. The rearrangement links TRBV12-3 or TRBV12-4 to TRBJ2-7, with D unclear. The V and J ends lost 6 bases and 3 bases respectively, with 12 bases between them. The CDR3 sequence is 13 residues long. In DNA form, the CDR3 reads TGTGCCAGCAGCCCTGGCCCATTCTACGAGCAGTACTTC. Its translation: CASSPGPFYEQYF.